These 32 T cell receptor beta chains were all obtained from the same sample, sequenced in a study of CD8 T cells in Susac syndrome. RNA was extracted with the RNeasy kit, and a quantity of about 0.45 to 1 ug was reverse transcribed using random hexamers. TCRdb itself ran the immunoSEQ multiplex PCR reads through MiXCR, one entry per CDR3 protein. This table has 250,000 to 300,000 distinct CDR3 sequences, around 89% appearing once. Sequenced input: CD8+ T cells from PBMCs. The receptor source for this set is a human donor with multiple sclerosis.

The genes are TRBV20-1 and TRBJ2-7; TRBD2 matches 12 bases. The ends lost 4 bases at V and 4 bases at J; junction bases unmatched: 11. Germline assignment: CDR1 DFQATT and CDR2 SNEGSKA (reference sequence). This CDR3 is built from 16 residues. CDR3 nucleotides: TGCAGTGCTATTGGACTAGCGGGGACAGAGGTTTACGAGCAGTACTTC. It yields the protein CSAIGLAGTEVYEQYF.

The J gene is TRBJ1-5, the V gene TRBV20-1; possible D gene TRBD1, 5 bases. CDR1 and CDR2 from the germline V gene are DFQATT and SNEGSKA (reference sequence). Trimming removed 6 bases from V and 2 bases from J, with 17 bases in between. The length of the CDR3 is 15 residues. CDR3 protein: CSAQGAGMRNQPQHF. As DNA, the CDR3 is TGCAGTGCCCAAGGGGCAGGGATGCGCAATCAGCCCCAGCATTTT.

The gene calls are TRBV14 and TRBJ2-3, with 8 bases that match TRBD2. V trimming: 0 bases; J trimming: 5 bases; junction bases outside the gene matches: 19. Germline V gene data show CDR1 as SGHDN and CDR2 as FVKESK. This CDR3 comprises 20 residues. CDR3 amino acids: CASSQDDRAGAHVGGDTQYF. CDR3 nucleotides: TGTGCCAGCAGCCAAGATGATCGAGCGGGGGCCCACGTAGGAGGAGATACGCAGTATTTT.

V gene TRBV4-3 combines with J gene TRBJ2-1, with D tentatively TRBD1 (6 bases). Trimming took 1 base from V and 9 from J, leaving 10 bases between them. The CDR3 extends over 13 amino acids. Germline values: CDR1 LGHNA, CDR2 YSLEER. DNA of the CDR3: TGCGCCAGCAGCCAAGGTTTAGGGGGTGAGCAGTTCTTC. Residues: CASSQGLGGEQFF.

The V and J genes are TRBV20-1 and TRBJ2-3; D not resolved. The germline V gene has CDR1 DFQATT and CDR2 SNEGSKA (reference sequence). V was trimmed by 5 bases and J by 2 bases, leaving 17 bases between them. The CDR3 is made up of 15 amino acids. CDR3 amino acids: CSARLTVTFTDTQYF. In DNA, the CDR3 is TGCAGTGCTCGATTGACCGTAACCTTCACAGATACGCAGTATTTT.

This clonotype was picked up one time. The chain is built from TRBV28 and TRBJ1-2, with D unresolved. Germline assignment: CDR1 MDHEN and CDR2 SYDVKM. CDR3 length: 14 amino acids. V lost 1 base and J 10 bases, leaving 16 bases between the germline ends. CDR3 DNA sequence: TGTGCCAGCAGTTTATTAGGTTCGTCCCGAGTCTACACCTTC. Encoded protein: CASSLLGSSRVYTF.

This chain links TRBV4-3 with TRBJ2-3; 7 bases map to TRBD1. The CDR3 is made up of 16 amino acids. Germline V CDR1 and CDR2: LGHNA, YSLEER. Trimming removed 0 bases from V and 0 bases from J; junction bases left unmatched: 3. As DNA, the CDR3 is TGCGCCAGCAGCCAAGAGGACAGGCCCAGCACAGATACGCAGTATTTT. Translating gives CASSQEDRPSTDTQYF.

The gene calls are TRBV29-1 and TRBJ2-2; TRBD1 matches at 7 bases. The V gene end was trimmed by 7 bases and the J gene end by 0 bases; junction bases not matched to a gene: 5. The length of the CDR3 is 14 residues. The V gene's germline CDR1 is SQVTM and CDR2 ANQGSEA. The CDR3 loop is CSALTGPNTGELFF. Written as DNA, the CDR3 is TGCAGCGCCCTGACAGGGCCGAACACCGGGGAGCTGTTTTTT.

This chain joins TRBV27 and TRBJ1-2, with TRBD1 matching over 10 bases. In germline, CDR1 is MNHEY, CDR2 SMNVEV (reference sequence). The V and J ends lost 6 bases and 4 bases, in that order; junction bases with no gene match: 5. This CDR3 is built from 14 residues. As DNA, the CDR3 is TGTGCCAGCAGGGGGACAGGGGAGATCTATGGCTACACCTTC. Amino acids: CASRGTGEIYGYTF.

The chain has TRBV27 and TRBJ2-1, with D possibly matching TRBD2 (7 bases). CDR1 and CDR2 from the germline V gene are MNHEY and SMNVEV (reference sequence). V was shortened by 5 bases and J by 2 bases, with 13 bases between the two germline ends. The CDR3 runs 15 residues. CDR3 sequence (DNA): TGTGCCAGCAGTCGCGCGGGGGCCACCTACAATGAGCAGTTCTTC. It specifies CASSRAGATYNEQFF.

This sequence joins TRBV6-2 or TRBV6-3 and TRBJ2-1; maybe TRBD2 (5 bases). Germline values: CDR1 MNHEY, CDR2 SVGEGT. CDR3 length: 16 residues. Trimming removed 0 bases from V and 0 bases from J, with 9 bases in between. Here the CDR3 DNA reads TGTGCCAGCAGTTACTCGAGAGGGAGCTCCTACAATGAGCAGTTCTTC. Translation gives CASSYSRGSSYNEQFF.

This chain uses TRBV7-8 with TRBJ2-7; D could derive from TRBD1 or TRBD2 (5 bases each). The germline gives CDR1 SGHVS, CDR2 FQNEAQ. The CDR3 sequence is 15 residues long. V was pared by 5 bases and J by 2 bases, with 16 bases between. CDR3 DNA: TGTGCCAGCAGCCCACTAGGGGCAGAACCCTACGAGCAGTACTTC. It is translated as CASSPLGAEPYEQYF.

The chain employs TRBV9 and TRBJ2-5; 7 nucleotides align to TRBD2. Germline lookup yields CDR1 SGDLS and CDR2 YYNGEE. The CDR3 sequence is 12 residues long. The V segment lost 4 bases and the J segment 10 bases; nucleotides outside the gene matches: 7. The CDR3 region is CASSSTGEGQYF. The DNA for the CDR3 is TGTGCCAGCAGCTCCACCGGGGAGGGCCAGTACTTC.

This CDR3 is CASWEPRLADYGYTF. Here the CDR3 DNA reads TGTGCCAGCTGGGAGCCTAGACTCGCGGACTATGGCTACACCTTC. The chain uses TRBV2 and TRBJ1-2; no reliable D call. The germline V gene encodes CDR1 SNHLY and CDR2 FYNNEI. The CDR3 is 15 residues long. Trimming took off 8 bases at V and 3 bases at J, with 19 bases between the two ends.

This chain connects TRBV25-1 to TRBJ2-5; TRBD1 might be the D (6 bases). The V gene's germline CDR1 is MGHDK and CDR2 SYGVNS. The CDR3 consists of 17 residues. Trimming took off 1 base at V and 5 bases at J, with 20 bases between the two ends. This CDR3 reads CASSEFGRGGDRETQYF. The CDR3 DNA reads TGTGCCAGCAGTGAATTCGGGCGAGGGGGTGATCGGGAGACCCAGTACTTC. The whole variable domain, remainder taken from reference TRBV25-1 and TRBJ2-5, is EADIYQTPRYLVIGTGKKITLECSQTMGHDKMYWYQQDPGMELHLIHYSYGVNSTEKGDLSSESTVSRIRTEHFPLTLESARPSHTSQYLCASSEFGRGGDRETQYFGPGTRLLVL.

The chain couples TRBV20-1 to TRBJ1-2, with 8 bases lining up with TRBD1. From germline, CDR1 is DFQATT and CDR2 SNEGSKA (reference sequence). This CDR3 has 15 residues. V shed 0 bases and J 10 bases; nucleotides not matched to a gene: 13. CDR3 sequence reads: CSARDWTGIELFYTF. The CDR3 DNA sequence: TGCAGTGCTAGAGATTGGACAGGGATAGAATTGTTCTACACCTTC.

This chain links TRBV30 with TRBJ1-2, with D unclear. This CDR3 has 16 residues. Germline CDR1 GTSNPN, CDR2 SVGIG (reference sequence). V lost 0 bases to trimming and J lost 4 bases, with 18 bases between them. CDR3 protein: CAWSVPMAGVSYGYTF. Here the CDR3 DNA reads TGTGCCTGGAGTGTACCAATGGCCGGCGTAAGCTATGGCTACACCTTC.

V gene TRBV19 combines with J gene TRBJ2-2, with D possibly TRBD2 on 7 matching bases. Germline assignment: CDR1 LNHDA and CDR2 SQIVND (reference sequence). Trimming cost V 8 bases and J 3 bases, with 13 bases left between them. This CDR3 is 14 amino acids long. This CDR3 is CASGGAEDTGELFF. CDR3 DNA: TGTGCCAGTGGGGGGGCCGAGGACACCGGGGAGCTGTTTTTT.

V gene TRBV9 combines with J gene TRBJ1-1; 9 bases are shared with TRBD1. V lost 4 bases to trimming and J lost 2 bases; unmatched junction nucleotides: 9. Germline V CDR1 and CDR2: SGDLS, YYNGEE. The CDR3 extends over 16 amino acids. The CDR3 nucleotides read TGTGCCAGCAGCCCCCCCCTGACAGGGGGTAACACTGAAGCTTTCTTT. Amino acids: CASSPPLTGGNTEAFF. Full variable domain (rest looked up from reference TRBV9 and TRBJ1-1): DSGVTQTPKHLITATGQRVTLRCSPRSGDLSVYWYQQSLDQGLQFLIQYYNGEERAKGNILERFSAQQFPDLHSELNLSSLELGDSALYFCASSPPLTGGNTEAFFGQGTRLTVV.

The chain has TRBV29-1 and TRBJ2-6; D uncertain. The V end was cut by 0 bases, the J end by 0 bases, with 3 bases between. The CDR3 covers 14 residues. Germline V gene lookup returns CDR1 SQVTM and CDR2 ANQGSEA. The CDR3 DNA is TGCAGCGTTGAAGAATACTCTGGGGCCAACGTCCTGACTTTC. Translated, it gives CSVEEYSGANVLTF.

The chain recombines TRBV6-1 with TRBJ1-6; no firm D call. Trimming removed 1 base at V and 0 bases at J, with 4 bases between. The germline V gene encodes CDR1 MNHNS and CDR2 SASEGT. This CDR3 is 15 amino acids long. The CDR3 DNA reads as TGTGCCAGCAGTGAAGACAGCTCCTATAATTCACCCCTCCACTTT. It translates to CASSEDSSYNSPLHF.

The chain links TRBV4-1 to TRBJ1-2; tentatively, D is TRBD1 (6 bases). V lost 0 bases and J lost 6, with 17 bases in between. Germline V CDR1 and CDR2: MGHRA, YSYEKL. This CDR3 contains 16 residues. The CDR3 DNA is TGCGCCAGCAGCCAAGAAGAGGGGGAGTCCCGGGATGGCTACACCTTC. As protein: CASSQEEGESRDGYTF.

The chain is built from TRBV18 and TRBJ2-1, with a possible D match to TRBD1 (7 bases). V was clipped by 1 base and J by 5 bases, with 15 bases between them. Germline lookup yields CDR1 KGHSH and CDR2 LQKENI. The CDR3 loop spans 16 amino acids. CDR3 region: CASSPQVRGVHNEQFF. For the CDR3, the DNA is TGTGCCAGCTCACCACAGGTCAGGGGGGTTCACAATGAGCAGTTCTTC.

The chain recombines TRBV7-9 with TRBJ2-3; 8 positions agree with TRBD2. Trimming at V came to 5 bases and at J to 2 bases, leaving 15 bases not matched to a gene. Germline V gene lookup returns CDR1 SEHNR and CDR2 FQNEAQ (reference sequence). The CDR3 runs 18 residues. Here the CDR3 DNA reads TGTGCCAGCAGCCCCGCCGGCGGGAGGTTCCCCCCCACAGATACGCAGTATTTT. Translation gives CASSPAGGRFPPTDTQYF.

V is TRBV4-3 and J is TRBJ2-5; unclear D gene. The CDR3 is 16 amino acids. The V end lost 0 bases, the J end lost 5 bases, and 16 bases lay between the germline ends. Germline V CDR1 and CDR2: LGHNA, YSLEER. CDR3 amino acids: CASSQDYSISWETQYF. Written as DNA, the CDR3 is TGCGCCAGCAGCCAAGATTACAGTATATCGTGGGAGACCCAGTACTTC.

The chain links TRBV30 to TRBJ2-2, with TRBD2 identical over 11 bases. Germline loops: CDR1 GTSNPN, CDR2 SVGIG (reference sequence). CDR3 length: 17 residues. Unmatched junction bases numbered 12, after V lost 1 base and J lost 8 bases. In DNA, the CDR3 is TGTGCCTGGAGTGGGCCAGTGGTACTAGCGGGAGCGGGGGAGCTGTTTTTT. Its protein is CAWSGPVVLAGAGELFF.

J is TRBJ1-1 and V is TRBV4-3; D is possibly TRBD1 (5 bases). This CDR3 has 14 residues. Trimming left V 0 bases short and J 5 bases short, with 10 bases between. Germline V gene data show CDR1 as LGHNA and CDR2 as YSLEER. This chain's CDR3 is CASSQDRGETEAFF. CDR3 nucleotide sequence: TGCGCCAGCAGCCAAGATCGGGGCGAAACTGAAGCTTTCTTT.

This clonotype has only one observation. The chain carries TRBV4-2 and TRBJ2-7; D unclear. Per the germline V gene, CDR1 is LGHNA and CDR2 is YNFKEQ. The CDR3 consists of 14 residues. The V and J ends lost 0 bases and 6 bases respectively, with 12 bases between them. This CDR3 reads CASSQEFPDSEQYF. DNA for the CDR3: TGTGCCAGCAGCCAAGAATTCCCCGACTCCGAGCAGTACTTC.

The chain couples TRBV3-1 to TRBJ2-5; D ambiguous. Germline lookup yields CDR1 LGHDT and CDR2 YNNKEL (reference sequence). The CDR3 contains 15 residues. V was trimmed by 1 base and J by 5 bases, leaving 14 bases between them. The CDR3 protein is CASSQGGGVGETQYF. The CDR3 DNA reads as TGTGCCAGCAGCCAAGGTGGTGGGGTTGGGGAGACCCAGTACTTC.

This clonotype was observed a handful of times. CDR3 nucleotides: TGTGCCAGCAGTTATTCAGGGGAGAACTACGAGCAGTACTTC. It yields the protein CASSYSGENYEQYF. The V gene is TRBV6-2 or TRBV6-3, the J gene TRBJ2-7, with D possibly matching TRBD1 (6 bases). The CDR3 spans 14 residues. V was pared by 3 bases and J by 3 bases, with 12 bases between. Germline V gene data show CDR1 as MNHEY and CDR2 as SVGEGT.

V usage is TRBV4-3 and J usage is TRBJ2-7; 7 bases match TRBD1. Germline V gene sequence: CDR1 LGHNA, CDR2 YSLEER. The CDR3 loop spans 14 amino acids. With 2 bases clipped from V and 5 bases from J, the junction kept 6 bases outside the gene matches. The CDR3 here is CASSQMTGSHEQYF. The CDR3 nucleotides read TGCGCCAGCAGCCAAATGACAGGGTCCCACGAGCAGTACTTC.

The sample holds one count of this clonotype. The chain has TRBV5-1 and TRBJ2-1; D gene uncertain. V was clipped by 4 bases and J by 6 bases, with 14 bases between them. CDR1 and CDR2 (germline): SGHRS, YFSETQ. The CDR3 runs to 14 residues. The DNA for the CDR3 is TGCGCCAGCAGCCTCGGCGGATTCATCAATGAGCAGTTCTTC. This sequence encodes CASSLGGFINEQFF.